This TCR beta chain was sequenced for a study of blood T cells in healthy people across ages. Combining a sample-barcoded 5' primer with a J-beta primer mix, a second PCR ran for 7 to 11 cycles. TCRdb itself ran the 5' RACE reads through MiXCR, one entry per CDR3 protein. Among roughly 730,000 distinct CDR3 sequences listed, 56% were seen once. Total RNA, at least 6 micrograms per sample, was extracted from PBMCs. There are a few counts of this clonotype. There are 13 residues in the CDR3. V was shortened by 4 bases and J by 2 bases, with 9 bases between the two germline ends. In germline, CDR1 is SGDLS, CDR2 YYNGEE.

Sequenced input: blood. J is TRBJ2-5 and V is TRBV9; D is undetermined. This receptor was taken from a man in his forties in good health. Here the CDR3 DNA reads TGTGCCAGCAGCCCCTCCCAGCAAGAGACCCAGTACTTC. Translating gives CASSPSQQETQYF.